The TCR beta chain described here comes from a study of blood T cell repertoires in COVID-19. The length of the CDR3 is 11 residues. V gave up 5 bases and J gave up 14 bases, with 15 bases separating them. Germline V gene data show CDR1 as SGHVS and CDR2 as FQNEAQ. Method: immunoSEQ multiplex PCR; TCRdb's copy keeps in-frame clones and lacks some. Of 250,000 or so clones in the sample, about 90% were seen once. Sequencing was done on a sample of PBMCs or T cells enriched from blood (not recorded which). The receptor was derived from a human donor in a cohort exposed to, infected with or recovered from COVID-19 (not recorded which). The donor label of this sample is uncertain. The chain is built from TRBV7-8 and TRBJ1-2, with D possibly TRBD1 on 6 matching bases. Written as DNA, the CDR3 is TGTGCCAGCAGCACCCGGACAGAAAAAACCTTC. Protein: CASSTRTEKTF.